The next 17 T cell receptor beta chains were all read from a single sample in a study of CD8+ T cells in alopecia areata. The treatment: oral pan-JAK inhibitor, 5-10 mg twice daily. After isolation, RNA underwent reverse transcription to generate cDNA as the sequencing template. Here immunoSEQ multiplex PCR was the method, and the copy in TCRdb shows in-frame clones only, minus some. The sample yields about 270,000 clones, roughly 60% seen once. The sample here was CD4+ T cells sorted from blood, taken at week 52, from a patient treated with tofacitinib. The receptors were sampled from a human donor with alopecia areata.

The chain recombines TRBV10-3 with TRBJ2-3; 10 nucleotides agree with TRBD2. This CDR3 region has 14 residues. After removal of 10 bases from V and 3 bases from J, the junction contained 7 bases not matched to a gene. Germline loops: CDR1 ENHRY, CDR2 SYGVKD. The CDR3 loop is CATALGLATDTQYF. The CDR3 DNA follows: TGTGCCACCGCCTTGGGACTAGCGACAGATACGCAGTATTTT.

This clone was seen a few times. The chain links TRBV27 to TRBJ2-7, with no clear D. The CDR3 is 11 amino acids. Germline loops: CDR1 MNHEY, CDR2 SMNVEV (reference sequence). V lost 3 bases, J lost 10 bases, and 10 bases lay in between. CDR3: CASSFGTFQYF. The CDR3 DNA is TGTGCCAGCAGTTTCGGAACGTTCCAGTACTTC.

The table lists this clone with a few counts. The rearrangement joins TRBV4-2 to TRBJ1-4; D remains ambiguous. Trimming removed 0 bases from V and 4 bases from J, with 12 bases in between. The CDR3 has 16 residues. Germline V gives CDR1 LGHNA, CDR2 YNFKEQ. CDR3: CASSQEGYRVNEKLFF. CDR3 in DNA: TGTGCCAGCAGCCAAGAAGGTTATAGGGTTAATGAAAAACTGTTTTTT.

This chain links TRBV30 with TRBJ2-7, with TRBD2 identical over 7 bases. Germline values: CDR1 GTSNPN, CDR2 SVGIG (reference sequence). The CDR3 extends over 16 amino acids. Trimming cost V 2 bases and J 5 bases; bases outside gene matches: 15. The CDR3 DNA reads TGTGCCTGGAGTAAGTGGGCCGGACTAGTGCTCGACGAGCAGTACTTC. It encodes CAWSKWAGLVLDEQYF.

The CDR3 loop reads CAWSGPVGPQHF. Here the CDR3 DNA reads TGTGCCTGGAGCGGCCCGGTAGGGCCCCAGCATTTT. V and J are TRBV30 and TRBJ1-5; D not resolved. Germline V gene sequence: CDR1 GTSNPN, CDR2 SVGIG (reference sequence). Trimming removed 3 bases at V and 9 bases at J, with 12 bases between. The CDR3 covers 12 residues. The full variable domain, with the rest looked up from reference TRBV30 and TRBJ1-5, is SQTIHQWPATLVQPVGSPLSLECTVEGTSNPNLYWYRQAAGRGLQLLFYSVGIGQISSEVPQNLSASRPQDRQFILSSKKLLLSDSGFYLCAWSGPVGPQHFGDGTRLSIL.

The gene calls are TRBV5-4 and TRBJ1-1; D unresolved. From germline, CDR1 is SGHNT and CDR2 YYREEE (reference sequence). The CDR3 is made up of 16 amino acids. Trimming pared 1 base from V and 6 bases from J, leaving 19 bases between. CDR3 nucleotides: TGTGCCAGCAGCTTGCCTTTCCGGGGAAAGGGCGCTGAAGCTTTCTTT. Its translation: CASSLPFRGKGAEAFF.

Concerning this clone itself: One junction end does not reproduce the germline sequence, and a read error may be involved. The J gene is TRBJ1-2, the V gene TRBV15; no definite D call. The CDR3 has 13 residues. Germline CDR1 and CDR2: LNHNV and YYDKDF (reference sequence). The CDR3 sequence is CATSGDVGYGYTF. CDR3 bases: TGTGCCACCAGCGGAGACGTAGGCTATGGCTACACCTTC. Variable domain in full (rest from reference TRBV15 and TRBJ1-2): DAMVIQNPRYQVTQFGKPVTLSCSQTLNHNVMYWYQQKSSQAPKLLFHYYDKDFNNEADTPDNFQSRRPNTSFCFLDIRSPGLGDTAMYLCATSGDVGYGYTFGSGTRLTVV.

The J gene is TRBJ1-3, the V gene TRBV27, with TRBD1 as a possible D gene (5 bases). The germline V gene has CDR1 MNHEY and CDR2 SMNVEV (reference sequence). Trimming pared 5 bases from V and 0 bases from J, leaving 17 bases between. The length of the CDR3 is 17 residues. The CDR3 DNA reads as TGTGCCAGCAGTCGGAGTCTCGGACAAGCCTCTGGAAACACCATATATTTT. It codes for CASSRSLGQASGNTIYF.

This CDR3 reads CASSPLPPGGLDYGYTF. CDR3 DNA sequence: TGTGCCAGCTCACCCCTTCCCCCGGGCGGGCTGGACTATGGCTACACCTTC. V usage is TRBV18 and J usage is TRBJ1-2; D ambiguous. Germline-derived CDR1 and CDR2 are KGHSH and LQKENI. Trimming removed 3 bases from V and 3 bases from J, with 20 bases in between. CDR3 length: 17 residues.

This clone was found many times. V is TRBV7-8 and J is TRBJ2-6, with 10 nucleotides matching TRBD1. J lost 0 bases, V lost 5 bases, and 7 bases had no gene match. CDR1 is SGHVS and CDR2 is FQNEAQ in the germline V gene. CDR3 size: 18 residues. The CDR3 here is CASSPRDRGLSGANVLTF. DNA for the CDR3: TGTGCCAGCAGCCCCCGGGACAGGGGCCTCTCTGGGGCCAACGTCCTGACTTTC.

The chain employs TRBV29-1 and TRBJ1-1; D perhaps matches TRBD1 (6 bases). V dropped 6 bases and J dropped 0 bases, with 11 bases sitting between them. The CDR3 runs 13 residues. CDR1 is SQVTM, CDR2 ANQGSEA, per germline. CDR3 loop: CSVKTGMNTEAFF. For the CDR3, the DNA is TGCAGCGTAAAGACAGGCATGAACACTGAAGCTTTCTTT.

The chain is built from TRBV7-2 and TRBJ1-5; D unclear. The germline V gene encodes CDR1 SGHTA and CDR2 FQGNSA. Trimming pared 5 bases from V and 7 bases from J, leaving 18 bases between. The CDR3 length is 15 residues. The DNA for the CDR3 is TGTGCCAGCAGCCTCCATCGAGGGCGACAACAGCCCCAGCATTTT. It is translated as CASSLHRGRQQPQHF.

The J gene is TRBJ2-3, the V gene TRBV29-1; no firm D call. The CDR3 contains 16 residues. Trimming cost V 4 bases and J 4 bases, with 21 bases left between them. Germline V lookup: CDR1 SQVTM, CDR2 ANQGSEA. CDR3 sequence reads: CSVVRGDSSWADTQYF. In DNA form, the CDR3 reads TGCAGCGTTGTTAGAGGAGACTCGAGTTGGGCAGATACGCAGTATTTT.

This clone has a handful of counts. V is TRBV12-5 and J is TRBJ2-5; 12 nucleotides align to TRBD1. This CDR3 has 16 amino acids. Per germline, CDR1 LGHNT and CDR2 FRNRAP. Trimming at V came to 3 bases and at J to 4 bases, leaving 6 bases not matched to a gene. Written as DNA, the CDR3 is TGTGCTAGTGGTTTAGGGACAGGGGGCTCGGGAGAGACCCAGTACTTC. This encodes CASGLGTGGSGETQYF.

CDR3 nucleotides: TGCAGCGTCGGACGGGTTAACAACGAGCAGTACTTC. Its translation is CSVGRVNNEQYF. The chain is built from TRBV29-1 and TRBJ2-7; D gene ambiguous. Trimming took off 6 bases at V and 5 bases at J, with 14 bases between the two ends. The germline gives CDR1 SQVTM, CDR2 ANQGSEA. The CDR3 length is 12 residues.

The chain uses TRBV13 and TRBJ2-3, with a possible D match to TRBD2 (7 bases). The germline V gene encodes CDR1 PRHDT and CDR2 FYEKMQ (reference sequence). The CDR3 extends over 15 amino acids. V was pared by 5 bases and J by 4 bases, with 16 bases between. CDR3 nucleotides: TGTGCCAGCAGCCCCTTGCCGGGGGGCTCAGATACGCAGTATTTT. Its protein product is CASSPLPGGSDTQYF.

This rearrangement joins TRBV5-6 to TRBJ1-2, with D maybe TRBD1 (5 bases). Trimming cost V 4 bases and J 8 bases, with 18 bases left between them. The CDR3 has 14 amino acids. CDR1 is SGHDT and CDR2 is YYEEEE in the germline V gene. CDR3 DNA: TGTGCCAGCAGCGAGACCGACAGTGTAGGCGGCTACACCTTC. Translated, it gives CASSETDSVGGYTF.